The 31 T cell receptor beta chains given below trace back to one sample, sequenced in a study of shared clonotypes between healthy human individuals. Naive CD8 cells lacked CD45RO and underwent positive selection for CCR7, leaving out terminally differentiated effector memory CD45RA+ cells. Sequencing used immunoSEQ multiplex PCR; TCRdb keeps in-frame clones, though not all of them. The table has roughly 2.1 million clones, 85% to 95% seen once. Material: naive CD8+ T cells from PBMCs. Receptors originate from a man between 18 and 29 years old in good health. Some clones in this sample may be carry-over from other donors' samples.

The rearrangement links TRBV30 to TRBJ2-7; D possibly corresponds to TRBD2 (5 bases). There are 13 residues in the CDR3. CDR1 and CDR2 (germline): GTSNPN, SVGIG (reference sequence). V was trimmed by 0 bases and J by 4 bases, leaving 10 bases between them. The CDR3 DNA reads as TGTGCCTGGAGTGTACCGGGGTATTACGAGCAGTACTTC. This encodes CAWSVPGYYEQYF. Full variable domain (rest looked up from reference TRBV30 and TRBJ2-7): SQTIHQWPATLVQPVGSPLSLECTVEGTSNPNLYWYRQAAGRGLQLLFYSVGIGQISSEVPQNLSASRPQDRQFILSSKKLLLSDSGFYLCAWSVPGYYEQYFGPGTRLTVT.

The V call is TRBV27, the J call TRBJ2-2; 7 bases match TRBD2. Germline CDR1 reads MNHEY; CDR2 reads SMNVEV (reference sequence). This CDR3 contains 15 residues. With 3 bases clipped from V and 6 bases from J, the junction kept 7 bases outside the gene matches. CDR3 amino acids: CASSLMAGEAGELFF. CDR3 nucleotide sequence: TGTGCCAGCAGTTTGATGGCGGGAGAAGCCGGGGAGCTGTTTTTT.

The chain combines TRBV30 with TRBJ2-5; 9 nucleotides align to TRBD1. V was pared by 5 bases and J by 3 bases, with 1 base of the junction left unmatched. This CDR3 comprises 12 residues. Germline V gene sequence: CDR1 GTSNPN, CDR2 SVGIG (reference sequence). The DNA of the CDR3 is TGTGCCTGGTGGACAGGGGAAGAGACCCAGTACTTC. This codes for CAWWTGEETQYF.

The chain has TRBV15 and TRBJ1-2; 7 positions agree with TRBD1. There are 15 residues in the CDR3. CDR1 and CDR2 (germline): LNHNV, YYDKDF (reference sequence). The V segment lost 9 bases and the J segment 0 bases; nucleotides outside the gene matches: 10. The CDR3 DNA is TGTGCCACAGGTCCGGGACAGCCTTCTAACTATGGCTACACCTTC. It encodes CATGPGQPSNYGYTF.

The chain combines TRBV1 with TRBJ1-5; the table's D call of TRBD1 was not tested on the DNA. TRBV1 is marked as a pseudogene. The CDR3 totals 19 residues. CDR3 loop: CTSSHHKGTVHNSNQPQHF. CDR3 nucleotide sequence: TGCACCAGCAGCCATCACAAAGGGACAGTACACAATAGCAATCAGCCCCAGCATTTT.

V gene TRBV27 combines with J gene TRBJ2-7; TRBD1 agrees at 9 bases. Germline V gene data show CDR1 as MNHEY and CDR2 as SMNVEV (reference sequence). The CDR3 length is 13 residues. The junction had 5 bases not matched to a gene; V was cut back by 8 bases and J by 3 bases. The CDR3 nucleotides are TGTGCCAGCTGGGGGACAGGGAACTACGAGCAGTACTTC. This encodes CASWGTGNYEQYF.

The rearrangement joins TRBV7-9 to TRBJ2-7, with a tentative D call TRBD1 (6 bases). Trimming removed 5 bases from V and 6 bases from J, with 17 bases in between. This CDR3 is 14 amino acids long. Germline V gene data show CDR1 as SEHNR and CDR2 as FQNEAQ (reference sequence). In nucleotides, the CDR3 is TGTGCCAGCAGCCTTCCAGGGGAAGATGCCGAGCAGTACTTC. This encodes CASSLPGEDAEQYF.

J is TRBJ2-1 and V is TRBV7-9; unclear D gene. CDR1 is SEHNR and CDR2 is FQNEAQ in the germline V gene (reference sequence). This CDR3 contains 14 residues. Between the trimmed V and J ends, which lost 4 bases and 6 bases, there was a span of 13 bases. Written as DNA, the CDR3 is TGTGCCAGCAGCTGGAGCGTGGTGGCCAATGAGCAGTTCTTC. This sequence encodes CASSWSVVANEQFF.

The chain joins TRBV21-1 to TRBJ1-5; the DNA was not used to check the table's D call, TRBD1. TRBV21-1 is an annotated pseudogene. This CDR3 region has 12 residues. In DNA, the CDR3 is TGTGCCAGCCGACAGGGGAATCAGCCCCAGCATTTT. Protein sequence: CASRQGNQPQHF.

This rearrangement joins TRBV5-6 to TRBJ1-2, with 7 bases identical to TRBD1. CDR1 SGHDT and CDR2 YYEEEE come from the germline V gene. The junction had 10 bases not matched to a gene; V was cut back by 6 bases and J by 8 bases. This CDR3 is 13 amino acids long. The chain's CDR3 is CASTEGGTDGYTF. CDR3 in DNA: TGTGCCAGCACCGAGGGGGGGACAGACGGCTACACCTTC.

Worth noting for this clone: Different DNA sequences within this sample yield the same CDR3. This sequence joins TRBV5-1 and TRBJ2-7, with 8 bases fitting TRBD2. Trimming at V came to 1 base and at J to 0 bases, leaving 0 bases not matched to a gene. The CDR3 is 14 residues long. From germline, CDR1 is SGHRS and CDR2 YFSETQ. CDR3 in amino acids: CASSLSGSSYEQYF. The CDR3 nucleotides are TGCGCCAGCAGCTTGAGCGGGAGCTCCTACGAGCAGTACTTC.

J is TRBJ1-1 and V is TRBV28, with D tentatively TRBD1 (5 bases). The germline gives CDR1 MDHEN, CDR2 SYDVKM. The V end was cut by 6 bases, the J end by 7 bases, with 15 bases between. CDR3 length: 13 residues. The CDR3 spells CASRSQDNYEAFF. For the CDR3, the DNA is TGTGCCAGCAGGTCCCAGGACAATTATGAAGCTTTCTTT.

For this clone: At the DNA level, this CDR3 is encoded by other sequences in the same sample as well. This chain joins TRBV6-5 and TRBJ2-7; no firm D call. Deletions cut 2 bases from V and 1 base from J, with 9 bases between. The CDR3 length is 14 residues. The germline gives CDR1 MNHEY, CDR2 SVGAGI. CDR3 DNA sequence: TGTGCCAGCAGTTACGGGGAAGGGTCCTACGAGCAGTACTTC. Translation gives CASSYGEGSYEQYF.

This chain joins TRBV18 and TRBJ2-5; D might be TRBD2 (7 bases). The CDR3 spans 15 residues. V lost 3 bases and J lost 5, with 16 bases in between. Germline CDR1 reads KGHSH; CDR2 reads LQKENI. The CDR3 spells CASSPPPGGRETQYF. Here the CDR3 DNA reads TGTGCCAGCTCACCCCCCCCGGGGGGCCGGGAGACCCAGTACTTC.

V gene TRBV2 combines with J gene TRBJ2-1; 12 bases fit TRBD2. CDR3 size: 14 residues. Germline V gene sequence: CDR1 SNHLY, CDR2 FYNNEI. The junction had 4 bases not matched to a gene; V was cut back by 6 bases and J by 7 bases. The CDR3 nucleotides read TGTGCCAGCAGAGCAGGACTAGCGGGAAATGAGCAGTTCTTC. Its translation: CASRAGLAGNEQFF.

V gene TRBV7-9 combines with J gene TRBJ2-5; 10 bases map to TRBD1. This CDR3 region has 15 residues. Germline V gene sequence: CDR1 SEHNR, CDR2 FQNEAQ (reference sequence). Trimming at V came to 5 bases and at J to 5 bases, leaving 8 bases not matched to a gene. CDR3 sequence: CASSPLDRGPETQYF. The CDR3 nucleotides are TGTGCCAGCAGCCCTCTAGACAGGGGGCCCGAGACCCAGTACTTC.

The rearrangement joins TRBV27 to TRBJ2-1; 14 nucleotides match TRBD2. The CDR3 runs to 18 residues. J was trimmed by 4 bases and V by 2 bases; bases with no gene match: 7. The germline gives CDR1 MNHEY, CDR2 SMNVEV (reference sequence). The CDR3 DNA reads TGTGCCAGCAGTTTAAGGGGACTAGCGGGAGTAGGGTACAATGAGCAGTTCTTC. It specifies CASSLRGLAGVGYNEQFF.

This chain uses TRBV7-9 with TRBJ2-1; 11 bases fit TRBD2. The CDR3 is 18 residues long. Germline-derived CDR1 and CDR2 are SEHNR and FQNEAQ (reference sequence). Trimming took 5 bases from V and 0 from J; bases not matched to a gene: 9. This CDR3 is CASSPGLADPSSYNEQFF. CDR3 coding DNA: TGTGCCAGCAGCCCGGGACTAGCGGACCCGAGCTCCTACAATGAGCAGTTCTTC.

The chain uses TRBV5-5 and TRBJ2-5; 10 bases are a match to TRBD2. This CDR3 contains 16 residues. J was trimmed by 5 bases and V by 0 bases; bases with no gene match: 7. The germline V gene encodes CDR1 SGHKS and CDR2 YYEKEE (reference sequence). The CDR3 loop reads CASSLGWGLARETQYF. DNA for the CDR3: TGTGCCAGCAGCTTGGGTTGGGGACTAGCGAGGGAGACCCAGTACTTC.

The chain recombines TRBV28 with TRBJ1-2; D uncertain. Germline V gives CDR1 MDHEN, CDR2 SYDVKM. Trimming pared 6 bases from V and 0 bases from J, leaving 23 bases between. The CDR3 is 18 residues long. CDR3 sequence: CASSYHTETYKPNYGYTF. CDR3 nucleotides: TGTGCCAGCAGCTACCACACTGAAACCTATAAACCTAACTATGGCTACACCTTC.

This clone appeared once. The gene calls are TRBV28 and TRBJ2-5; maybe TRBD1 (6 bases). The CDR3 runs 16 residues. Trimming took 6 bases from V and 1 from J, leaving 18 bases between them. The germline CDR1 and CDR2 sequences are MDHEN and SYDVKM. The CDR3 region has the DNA TGTGCCAGCAGAGAACCCTCCGACAGGTTCCAAGAGACCCAGTACTTC. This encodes CASREPSDRFQETQYF.

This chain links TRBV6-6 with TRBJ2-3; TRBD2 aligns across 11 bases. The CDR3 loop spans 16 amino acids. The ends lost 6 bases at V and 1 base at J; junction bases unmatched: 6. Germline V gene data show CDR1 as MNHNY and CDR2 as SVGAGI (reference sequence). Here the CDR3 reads CASRTGTSGGTDTQYF. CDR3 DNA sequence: TGTGCCAGCAGAACCGGGACTAGCGGCGGCACAGATACGCAGTATTTT.

The CDR3 DNA reads TGTGCCAGCAGTGTCCGGGACAAAGAATTGCATTTT. It codes for CASSVRDKELHF. The J gene is TRBJ1-5, the V gene TRBV28; weak D call: TRBD1 (6 bases). CDR3 length equals 12 residues. Per the germline V gene, CDR1 is MDHEN and CDR2 is SYDVKM. The V and J ends lost 5 bases and 15 bases respectively, with 17 bases between them.

The CDR3: CASSLAGEGVFTDTQYF. Here the CDR3 DNA reads TGTGCCAGCAGCTTGGCCGGGGAGGGAGTATTCACAGATACGCAGTATTTT. This chain joins TRBV5-6 and TRBJ2-3, with 7 bases identical to TRBD2. V shed 0 bases, J shed 2 bases, and the junction held 9 bases outside the gene matches. Germline V lookup: CDR1 SGHDT, CDR2 YYEEEE. The CDR3 covers 17 residues.

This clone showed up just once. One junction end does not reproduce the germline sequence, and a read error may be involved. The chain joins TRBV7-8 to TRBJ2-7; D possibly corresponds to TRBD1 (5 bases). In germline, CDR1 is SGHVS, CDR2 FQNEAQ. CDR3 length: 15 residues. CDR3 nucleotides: TGTGCCAGCAGCTTAGATACAGGACGGTGGGGCCTTACCGTCTTC. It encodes CASSLDTGRWGLTVF.

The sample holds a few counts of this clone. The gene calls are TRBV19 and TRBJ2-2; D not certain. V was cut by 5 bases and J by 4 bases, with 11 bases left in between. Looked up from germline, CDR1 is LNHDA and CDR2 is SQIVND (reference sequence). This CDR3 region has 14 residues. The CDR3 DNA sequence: TGTGCCAGTAGTCCCCGGCCGGGCACCGGGGAGCTGTTTTTT. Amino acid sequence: CASSPRPGTGELFF.

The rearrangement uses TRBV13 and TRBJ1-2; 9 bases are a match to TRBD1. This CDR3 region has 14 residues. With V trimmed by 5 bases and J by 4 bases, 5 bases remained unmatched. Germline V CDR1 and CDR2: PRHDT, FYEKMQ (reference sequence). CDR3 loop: CASSQGQGFYGYTF. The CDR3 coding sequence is TGTGCCAGCAGCCAGGGACAGGGATTCTATGGCTACACCTTC. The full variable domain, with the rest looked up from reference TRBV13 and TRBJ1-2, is AAGVIQSPRHLIKEKRETATLKCYPIPRHDTVYWYQQGPGQDPQFLISFYEKMQSDKGSIPDRFSAQQFSDYHSELNMSSLELGDSALYFCASSQGQGFYGYTFGSGTRLTVV.

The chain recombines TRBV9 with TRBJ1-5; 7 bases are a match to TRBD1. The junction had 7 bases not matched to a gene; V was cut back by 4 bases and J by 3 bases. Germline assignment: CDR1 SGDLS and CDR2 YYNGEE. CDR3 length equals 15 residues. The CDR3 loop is CASSQGGRDNQPQHF. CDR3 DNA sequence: TGTGCCAGCAGCCAGGGGGGACGCGACAATCAGCCCCAGCATTTT.

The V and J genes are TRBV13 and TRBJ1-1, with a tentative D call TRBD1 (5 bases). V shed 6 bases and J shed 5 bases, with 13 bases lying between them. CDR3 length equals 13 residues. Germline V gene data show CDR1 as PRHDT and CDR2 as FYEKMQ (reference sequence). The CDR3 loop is CASSGRGGTEAFF. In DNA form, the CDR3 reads TGTGCCAGCAGTGGACGGGGGGGAACTGAAGCTTTCTTT.

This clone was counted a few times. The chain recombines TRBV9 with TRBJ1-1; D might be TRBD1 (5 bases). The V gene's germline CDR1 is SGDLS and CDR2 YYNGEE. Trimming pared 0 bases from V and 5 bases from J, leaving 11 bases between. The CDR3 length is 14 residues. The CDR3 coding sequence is TGTGCCAGCAGCGTAGTTGGGGGATGGACTGAAGCTTTCTTT. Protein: CASSVVGGWTEAFF.

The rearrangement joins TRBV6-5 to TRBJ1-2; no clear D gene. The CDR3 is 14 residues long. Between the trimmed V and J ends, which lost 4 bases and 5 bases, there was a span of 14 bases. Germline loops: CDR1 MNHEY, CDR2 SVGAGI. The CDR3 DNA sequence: TGTGCCAGCAGTTTCTCTGGGATCCGTTATGGCTACACCTTC. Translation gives CASSFSGIRYGYTF.